The present T cell receptor beta chain was sequenced within a study of blood T cells in healthy people across ages. Notes on the study in general: Comparison with aged donors showed that long-lived donors had more naive CD4+ cells and higher diversity.

CDR1 LGHNA and CDR2 YSLEER come from the germline V gene. The CDR3 extends over 16 amino acids. Trimming pared 0 bases from V and 3 bases from J, leaving 14 bases between. Sample-barcoded 5' priming and a J-beta primer mix drove a second PCR of about 6 to 12 cycles. One entry per CDR3 protein results from TCRdb running MiXCR on the 5' RACE reads. This sample has around 1,600,000 distinct CDR3 sequences, with 35% to 45% found just once. As for this clonotype: What it binds is not known.

This receptor was identified in a woman younger than 30 in good health. The chain carries TRBV4-3 and TRBJ1-2; D is unclear. Sequenced material: blood. Here the CDR3 reads CASSQDFRQDDYGYTF. The CDR3 coding sequence is TGCGCCAGCAGCCAAGATTTTCGGCAGGATGACTATGGCTACACCTTC.